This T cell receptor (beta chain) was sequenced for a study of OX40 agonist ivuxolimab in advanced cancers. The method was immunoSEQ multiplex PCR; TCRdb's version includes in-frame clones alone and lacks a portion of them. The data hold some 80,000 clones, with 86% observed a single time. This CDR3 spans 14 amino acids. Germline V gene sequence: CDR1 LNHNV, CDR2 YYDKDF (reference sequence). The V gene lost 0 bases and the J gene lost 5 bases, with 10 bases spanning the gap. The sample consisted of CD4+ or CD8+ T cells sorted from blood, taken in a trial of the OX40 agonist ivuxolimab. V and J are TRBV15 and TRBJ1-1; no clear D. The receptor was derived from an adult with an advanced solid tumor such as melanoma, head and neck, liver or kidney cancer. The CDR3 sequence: CATSREFVGTEAFF. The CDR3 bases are TGTGCCACCAGCAGAGAGTTCGTAGGTACTGAAGCTTTCTTT.